The entry that follows covers one TCR beta chain sequence. This record belongs to a study of OX40 agonist ivuxolimab in advanced cancers. Clones were read by immunoSEQ multiplex PCR, and TCRdb kept only the in-frame ones, dropping some. The sample has about 60,000 clones, about 90% seen once. Germline CDR1 and CDR2: SGHRS and YFSETQ. Trimming cost V 5 bases and J 5 bases, with 19 bases left between them. This CDR3 has 15 residues. The receptor's source is an adult with an advanced solid tumor such as melanoma, head and neck, liver or kidney cancer. The chain joins TRBV5-1 to TRBJ2-5, with D unresolved. Sample: CD4+ or CD8+ T cells sorted from blood, taken in a trial of the OX40 agonist ivuxolimab. CDR3 region: CASRYTGPSAETQYF. The CDR3 DNA reads as TGCGCCAGCAGATATACCGGACCCTCTGCGGAGACCCAGTACTTC.